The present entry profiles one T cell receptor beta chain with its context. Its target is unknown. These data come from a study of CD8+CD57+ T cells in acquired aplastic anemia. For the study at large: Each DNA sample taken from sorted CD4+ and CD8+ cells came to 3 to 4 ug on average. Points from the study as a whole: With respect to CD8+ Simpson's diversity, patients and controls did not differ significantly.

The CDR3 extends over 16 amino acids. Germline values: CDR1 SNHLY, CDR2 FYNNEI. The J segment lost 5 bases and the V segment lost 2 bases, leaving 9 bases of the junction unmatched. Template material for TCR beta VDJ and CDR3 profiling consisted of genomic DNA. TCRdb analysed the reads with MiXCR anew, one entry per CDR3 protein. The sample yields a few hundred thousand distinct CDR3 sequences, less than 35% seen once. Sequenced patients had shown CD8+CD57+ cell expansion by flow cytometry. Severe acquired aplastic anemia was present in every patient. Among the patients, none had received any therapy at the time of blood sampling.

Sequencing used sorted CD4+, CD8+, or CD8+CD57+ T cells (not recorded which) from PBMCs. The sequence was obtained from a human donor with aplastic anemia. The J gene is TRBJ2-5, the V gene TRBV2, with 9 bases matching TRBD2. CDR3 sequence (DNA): TGTGCCAGCAGTGAAACCGAGCGGGGGGCGGGGGAGACCCAGTACTTC. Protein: CASSETERGAGETQYF.